The clone carrying this T cell receptor (beta chain) has just one count. The antigen is undetermined. The study's library attached unique molecular identifiers to single cDNA molecules. TCRdb redid the calling of the RACE reads with MiXCR, one entry per CDR3 protein. The data contain about 260,000 distinct CDR3 sequences, more than 6.5% of them seen just once; the ten biggest clones take up 2.3%. These data are taken from a study of human T cells and chemical hapten exposure. At the level of the study: Patches with 0.01% DPC went on the upper back, and the tests were read at 6 days.

Overall study results and limits: The count of PT1 expanded TCRs correlated positively with patch test score. DPC sensitization left the count of TCRs above 1 in 1000 unchanged.

As to time point: pre-sensitization, week 0. Treatment here: therapeutic diphenylcyclopropenone sensitization with weekly scalp DPC. Trimming cost V 4 bases and J 8 bases; bases outside gene matches: 12. Germline V lookup: CDR1 MDHEN, CDR2 SYDVKM. CDR3 size: 16 residues. This TCR was sampled from a woman in her 40s with alopecia areata. Some clones in this sample may be carry-over from other donors' samples. The input for sequencing was whole blood, taken in connection with sensitization to the hapten diphenylcyclopropenone (DPC). The chain recombines TRBV28 with TRBJ2-1, with 9 bases aligning to TRBD1. For the CDR3, the DNA is TGTGCCAGCAGTTCACTCTGGACAGGGGAGAGGGATGAGCAGTTCTTC. It is translated as CASSSLWTGERDEQFF.